These 9 T cell receptor beta chains share one sample of origin, sequenced in a study of blood T cell repertoires in COVID-19. Sequencing was performed with immunoSEQ multiplex PCR; in TCRdb, only in-frame clones are kept and a portion is missing. The data hold 110,000 or so clones, with approximately 92% observed a single time. Sequencing was performed on peripheral blood. The receptor source for this set is a man between 65 and 85 years old with active or convalescent COVID-19.

This CDR3 is CASSVRGSNTGELFF. In DNA form, the CDR3 reads TGTGCCAGCAGTGTCCGCGGGAGTAACACCGGGGAGCTGTTTTTT. V is TRBV25-1 and J is TRBJ2-2, with 7 positions matching TRBD2. J lost 2 bases, V lost 4 bases, and 4 bases had no gene match. The CDR3 has 15 amino acids. Germline lookup yields CDR1 MGHDK and CDR2 SYGVNS.

In DNA, the CDR3 is TGTGCCAGCACCGGGAATTATGCGGAATTGATTAATGAGCAGTTCTTC. Translation: CASTGNYAELINEQFF. The chain joins TRBV28 to TRBJ2-1; TRBD2 is a possible D gene (5 bases). CDR1 and CDR2 from the germline V gene are MDHEN and SYDVKM. This CDR3 region has 16 residues. Trimming took 7 bases from V and 7 from J, leaving 23 bases between them.

This rearrangement joins TRBV18 to TRBJ2-2; TRBD2 aligns across 14 bases. CDR1 is KGHSH and CDR2 is LQKENI in the germline V gene. V lost 3 bases, J lost 0 bases, and 12 bases stayed unmatched. This CDR3 is 21 amino acids long. CDR3 DNA: TGTGCCAGCTCACCGTTACCCACCGGGACTAGCGGGAGCGCGAACACCGGGGAGCTGTTTTTT. Translation gives CASSPLPTGTSGSANTGELFF.

The CDR3 region is CASSLEDGPGEQYF. CDR3 nucleotide sequence: TGCGCCAGCAGCTTGGAGGACGGCCCAGGGGAGCAGTACTTC. V usage is TRBV5-1 and J usage is TRBJ2-7; D possibly corresponds to TRBD1 (5 bases). The CDR3 length is 14 residues. Trimming left V 0 bases short and J 7 bases short, with 14 bases between. CDR1 SGHRS and CDR2 YFSETQ come from the germline V gene. The entire variable domain, with the rest obtained from reference TRBV5-1 and TRBJ2-7, is as follows: KAGVTQTPRYLIKTRGQQVTLSCSPISGHRSVSWYQQTPGQGLQFLFEYFSETQRNKGNFPGRFSGRQFSNSRSEMNVSTLELGDSALYLCASSLEDGPGEQYFGPGTRLTVT.

As concerns this clone: Other DNA sequences in this specimen translate into the identical CDR3. V and J are TRBV18 and TRBJ2-5; no definite D call. The CDR3 has 12 amino acids. The ends were cut back, 3 bases at V and 5 bases at J, with 7 bases in the middle. Germline CDR1 KGHSH, CDR2 LQKENI. As DNA, the CDR3 is TGTGCCAGCTCACCCGGTCCTGAGACCCAGTACTTC. Translated, it gives CASSPGPETQYF.

The V and J genes are TRBV15 and TRBJ1-1; D gene ambiguous. The V end was cut by 0 bases, the J end by 4 bases, with 12 bases between. Germline CDR1 reads LNHNV; CDR2 reads YYDKDF (reference sequence). This CDR3 is built from 15 residues. The CDR3 protein is CATSRDLRGSTEAFF. The CDR3 coding sequence is TGTGCCACCAGCAGAGATCTCCGGGGTTCCACTGAAGCTTTCTTT.

This clone was counted between two and nine times. The V gene is TRBV19, the J gene TRBJ1-1; perhaps TRBD1 as D (5 bases). Trimming stripped 8 bases from V and 2 bases from J, with 15 bases between. Germline CDR1 and CDR2: LNHDA and SQIVND (reference sequence). CDR3 length: 14 residues. The CDR3 loop is CASGGGRVNTEAFF. The DNA of the CDR3 is TGTGCCAGTGGGGGGGGAAGGGTTAACACTGAAGCTTTCTTT.

The chain is built from TRBV7-2 and TRBJ2-7, with 10 bases identical to TRBD1. CDR1 and CDR2 from the germline V gene are SGHTA and FQGNSA. With V trimmed by 0 bases and J by 2 bases, 4 bases remained unmatched. The CDR3 is made up of 16 amino acids. DNA for the CDR3: TGTGCCAGCAGCTTAGCGGCCGGACAGGGGGCCTACGAGCAGTACTTC. As protein: CASSLAAGQGAYEQYF.

CDR3: CASSFRTGGRETQYF. CDR3 coding DNA: TGTGCCAGCAGCTTCCGGACAGGGGGCCGGGAGACCCAGTACTTC. The chain couples TRBV7-9 to TRBJ2-5; 11 positions match TRBD1. Trimming cost V 3 bases and J 5 bases; bases outside gene matches: 5. There are 15 residues in the CDR3. From germline, CDR1 is SEHNR and CDR2 FQNEAQ (reference sequence).